The 24 T cell receptor beta chains below all came from one sample that was sequenced in a study of blood T cell repertoires in COVID-19. The table came from immunoSEQ multiplex PCR; TCRdb's copy has only in-frame clones and leaves some out. The sample shows hundreds of thousands of clones, roughly 80% of them seen only once. Sequencing was done on a sample of PBMCs or T cells enriched from blood (not recorded which). The receptors come from a man aged 25-40 years with acute COVID-19.

V is TRBV7-2 and J is TRBJ1-4; maybe TRBD1 (5 bases). The CDR3 runs to 15 residues. The germline gives CDR1 SGHTA, CDR2 FQGNSA. V lost 5 bases, J lost 7 bases, and 17 bases lay in between. CDR3 loop: CASSPQPGLVEKLFF. In nucleotides, the CDR3 is TGTGCCAGCAGCCCTCAACCAGGGTTAGTTGAAAAACTGTTTTTT.

The V call is TRBV12-3 or TRBV12-4, the J call TRBJ1-2, with D possibly TRBD1 on 6 matching bases. V was clipped by 6 bases and J by 10 bases, with 18 bases between them. The CDR3 runs 13 residues. This chain's CDR3 is CASRDSPLSDYTF. DNA of the CDR3: TGTGCCAGCAGGGACAGCCCCCTAAGTGACTACACCTTC.

CDR3 region: CASSPILGEKETQYF. CDR3 nucleotide sequence: TGTGCCAGCTCACCAATTCTGGGAGAAAAAGAGACCCAGTACTTC. The V call is TRBV18, the J call TRBJ2-5; D is possibly TRBD2 (5 bases). V gave up 2 bases and J gave up 3 bases, with 13 bases separating them. Germline CDR1 is KGHSH and CDR2 is LQKENI. This CDR3 is built from 15 residues.

V gene TRBV28 combines with J gene TRBJ1-1, with D perhaps TRBD1 (5 bases). The CDR3 covers 15 residues. Germline V gene lookup returns CDR1 MDHEN and CDR2 SYDVKM. V gave up 6 bases and J gave up 4 bases, with 18 bases separating them. The CDR3 nucleotides read TGTGCCAGCAGCCTTAGATGGGGGGTCAGCACTGAAGCTTTCTTT. This sequence encodes CASSLRWGVSTEAFF.

The V call is TRBV5-1, the J call TRBJ2-2, with TRBD1 matching 10 bases. Trimming at V came to 4 bases and at J to 4 bases, leaving 4 bases not matched to a gene. The CDR3 spans 15 residues. In germline, CDR1 is SGHRS, CDR2 YFSETQ. The CDR3 sequence: CASSPGQGVTGELFF. Written as DNA, the CDR3 is TGCGCCAGCAGCCCCGGACAGGGGGTCACCGGGGAGCTGTTTTTT.

V and J are TRBV7-8 and TRBJ1-1; D is possibly TRBD1 (6 bases). The V gene's germline CDR1 is SGHVS and CDR2 FQNEAQ. CDR3 length: 18 amino acids. V was trimmed by 0 bases and J by 0 bases, leaving 17 bases between them. CDR3 DNA: TGTGCCAGCAGCTTAGCTTTGCCAGGGGAAGGCCTGAACACTGAAGCTTTCTTT. The encoded protein is CASSLALPGEGLNTEAFF.

The V gene is TRBV19, the J gene TRBJ2-3; a possible D gene is TRBD2 (5 bases). V lost 3 bases and J lost 2, with 9 bases in between. Germline assignment: CDR1 LNHDA and CDR2 SQIVND (reference sequence). This CDR3 spans 14 amino acids. CDR3 sequence reads: CASSIRGYTDTQYF. In DNA, the CDR3 is TGTGCCAGTAGTATCCGCGGGTACACAGATACGCAGTATTTT. Combining the CDR3 with reference TRBV19 and TRBJ2-3 gives the whole variable domain DGGITQSPKYLFRKEGQNVTLSCEQNLNHDAMYWYRQDPGQGLRLIYYSQIVNDFQKGDIAEGYSVSREKKESFPLTVTSAQKNPTAFYLCASSIRGYTDTQYFGPGTRLTVL.

In this sample, this clone turned up a few times. The chain uses TRBV5-8 and TRBJ2-2; D may be TRBD1 (5 bases). Germline V gene sequence: CDR1 SGHTS, CDR2 YDEGEE. The V and J ends lost 5 bases and 2 bases respectively, with 10 bases between them. This CDR3 spans 14 amino acids. CDR3 in amino acids: CASSLTVNTGELFF. The CDR3 bases are TGTGCCAGCAGTTTGACAGTAAACACCGGGGAGCTGTTTTTT.

The V call is TRBV18, the J call TRBJ1-2; 7 bases agree with TRBD1. The germline V gene encodes CDR1 KGHSH and CDR2 LQKENI. This CDR3 has 15 amino acids. Germline trimming cut 8 bases from V and 0 bases from J; bases unmatched to any gene: 9. The CDR3 coding sequence is TGTGCCAGCCACGATCGGGACAGAGCTAACTATGGCTACACCTTC. Protein product: CASHDRDRANYGYTF.

This clone was counted only a few times. The rearrangement uses TRBV7-2 and TRBJ2-7; D perhaps matches TRBD1 (6 bases). The CDR3 has 15 amino acids. Trimming left V 1 base short and J 0 bases short, with 10 bases between. The V gene's germline CDR1 is SGHTA and CDR2 FQGNSA. CDR3 DNA: TGTGCCAGCAGCTTAGACGACAGGTTCTCCTACGAGCAGTACGTC. It specifies CASSLDDRFSYEQYV.

V is TRBV6-5 and J is TRBJ2-2; weak D call: TRBD2 (6 bases). V was pared by 11 bases and J by 4 bases, with 14 bases between. Germline assignment: CDR1 MNHEY and CDR2 SVGAGI. The CDR3 loop spans 13 amino acids. CDR3 sequence reads: CAGGGLSTGELFF. CDR3 in DNA: TGTGCCGGGGGAGGTTTAAGCACCGGGGAGCTGTTTTTT.

The J gene is TRBJ1-4, the V gene TRBV9; possibly TRBD1 for D (6 bases). The CDR3 contains 13 residues. V lost 6 bases and J 7 bases, leaving 13 bases between the germline ends. CDR1 is SGDLS, CDR2 YYNGEE, per germline. CDR3 loop: CASTLGAGEKLFF. The CDR3 DNA reads as TGTGCCAGCACCCTGGGGGCAGGTGAAAAACTGTTTTTT. Together with reference TRBV9 and TRBJ1-4, the CDR3 gives the full variable domain: DSGVTQTPKHLITATGQRVTLRCSPRSGDLSVYWYQQSLDQGLQFLIQYYNGEERAKGNILERFSAQQFPDLHSELNLSSLELGDSALYFCASTLGAGEKLFFGSGTQLSVL.

The V gene is TRBV19, the J gene TRBJ1-5; D uncertain. V shed 6 bases and J shed 6 bases, with 9 bases lying between them. Germline V CDR1 and CDR2: LNHDA, SQIVND (reference sequence). This CDR3 comprises 12 residues. The CDR3: CASSPLFQPQHF. CDR3 DNA sequence: TGTGCCAGTAGCCCCTTGTTTCAGCCCCAGCATTTT.

The chain couples TRBV2 to TRBJ1-4, with a possible D match to TRBD1 (5 bases). CDR1 SNHLY and CDR2 FYNNEI come from the germline V gene. CDR3 length equals 14 residues. Trimming left V 7 bases short and J 4 bases short, with 13 bases between. CDR3 in amino acids: CASTGQGGNEKLFF. The DNA of the CDR3 is TGTGCCAGCACGGGCCAGGGCGGTAATGAAAAACTGTTTTTT.

This clone has just a few counts. The J gene is TRBJ1-2, the V gene TRBV24-1; D is possibly TRBD1 (6 bases). CDR1 is KGHDR, CDR2 SFDVKD, per germline. V dropped 4 bases and J dropped 4 bases, with 9 bases sitting between them. This CDR3 contains 13 residues. CDR3 nucleotide sequence: TGTGCCACCAGTGACTGGACAGTCTATGGCTACACCTTC. It translates to CATSDWTVYGYTF.

The rearrangement joins TRBV11-3 to TRBJ1-3; D remains unclear. CDR1 is SGHNT and CDR2 is YENEEA in the germline V gene. Trimming stripped 5 bases from V and 1 base from J, with 12 bases between. This CDR3 has 15 amino acids. CDR3 region: CASSPQTGSGNTIYF. The DNA of the CDR3 is TGTGCCAGCAGCCCACAAACGGGTTCTGGAAACACCATATATTTT.

The chain has TRBV19 and TRBJ2-4, with D unresolved. The V end lost 6 bases, the J end lost 7 bases, and 16 bases lay between the germline ends. The CDR3 spans 14 residues. Germline assignment: CDR1 LNHDA and CDR2 SQIVND (reference sequence). The CDR3 DNA reads as TGTGCCAGTAGCGACTCCGGAGTGAGGAACATTCAGTACTTC. Its protein product is CASSDSGVRNIQYF. The variable domain in full, with the rest retrieved from reference TRBV19 and TRBJ2-4, is DGGITQSPKYLFRKEGQNVTLSCEQNLNHDAMYWYRQDPGQGLRLIYYSQIVNDFQKGDIAEGYSVSREKKESFPLTVTSAQKNPTAFYLCASSDSGVRNIQYFGAGTRLSVL.

The V call is TRBV29-1, the J call TRBJ2-1, with a tentative D call TRBD1 (6 bases). The germline V and J ends were trimmed by 6 bases and 8 bases, with 20 bases remaining between them. The CDR3 contains 14 residues. Germline-derived CDR1 and CDR2 are SQVTM and ANQGSEA. In DNA form, the CDR3 reads TGCAGCGTGACCAGGGGTACCTCAGGGGATGAGCAGTTCTTC. This codes for CSVTRGTSGDEQFF.

This clone has more than one count but fewer than ten. This sequence joins TRBV6-5 and TRBJ2-7; 12 nucleotides align to TRBD2. V lost 6 bases to trimming and J lost 3 bases; unmatched junction nucleotides: 3. The CDR3 has 14 amino acids. The germline CDR1 and CDR2 sequences are MNHEY and SVGAGI. This chain's CDR3 is CASRSTSGGYEQYV. CDR3 bases: TGTGCCAGCAGATCGACTAGCGGGGGCTACGAGCAGTACGTC.

The V gene is TRBV5-1, the J gene TRBJ2-3, with 7 positions matching TRBD1. With 3 bases clipped from V and 1 base from J, the junction kept 5 bases outside the gene matches. This CDR3 has 15 amino acids. Germline CDR1 is SGHRS and CDR2 is YFSETQ. The CDR3 loop is CASSYTGARTDTQYF. DNA for the CDR3: TGCGCCAGCAGCTATACAGGGGCCCGCACAGATACGCAGTATTTT.

The chain combines TRBV27 with TRBJ1-1; perhaps TRBD1 as D (6 bases). The CDR3 consists of 13 residues. Germline V lookup: CDR1 MNHEY, CDR2 SMNVEV (reference sequence). V shed 5 bases and J shed 10 bases, with 17 bases lying between them. The CDR3 nucleotides read TGTGCCAGCAGTCCACGACAGGCCGTAGGAGCTTTCTTT. Protein sequence: CASSPRQAVGAFF.

The CDR3 nucleotides are TGTGCCAGCAGCTCGAGGACAGAGAACTATGGCTACACCTTC. This encodes CASSSRTENYGYTF. The genes are TRBV7-2 and TRBJ1-2; D possibly corresponds to TRBD1 (6 bases). V lost 4 bases, J lost 2 bases, and 11 bases lay in between. Germline V gene data show CDR1 as SGHTA and CDR2 as FQGNSA. The CDR3 has 14 residues. Filled out from reference TRBV7-2 and TRBJ1-2, the complete variable domain reads GAGVSQSPSNKVTEKGKDVELRCDPISGHTALYWYRQSLGQGLEFLIYFQGNSAPDKSGLPSDRFSAERTGGSVSTLTIQRTQQEDSAVYLCASSSRTENYGYTFGSGTRLTVV.

The J gene is TRBJ2-3, the V gene TRBV9, with 8 positions matching TRBD2. This CDR3 spans 19 amino acids. The germline gives CDR1 SGDLS, CDR2 YYNGEE. V lost 4 bases and J lost 1; bases outside the gene matches: 17. CDR3 amino acids: CASSPRWRGGRPRTDTQYF. DNA for the CDR3: TGTGCCAGCAGCCCACGGTGGCGGGGCGGGAGGCCCCGCACAGATACGCAGTATTTT. Drawing the rest from reference TRBV9 and TRBJ2-3, the complete variable domain is DSGVTQTPKHLITATGQRVTLRCSPRSGDLSVYWYQQSLDQGLQFLIQYYNGEERAKGNILERFSAQQFPDLHSELNLSSLELGDSALYFCASSPRWRGGRPRTDTQYFGPGTRLTVL.

V usage is TRBV19 and J usage is TRBJ1-1; no clear D gene. Germline loops: CDR1 LNHDA, CDR2 SQIVND (reference sequence). V gave up 10 bases and J gave up 10 bases, with 19 bases separating them. This CDR3 spans 12 amino acids. The CDR3 DNA follows: TGTGCCACGTCGGAGGTTGGAAGGGTAGCTTTCTTT. This gives the protein CATSEVGRVAFF.